This is a list of T cell receptor beta chains from one sample in a study of Ad26.COV2.S vaccination and SARS-CoV-2 variants. Produced via immunoSEQ multiplex PCR; TCRdb's table is partial and in-frame only. The repertoire has approximately 240,000 clones, roughly 90% of them found once; the top ten carry about 10%. The sample in question was peripheral blood, obtained in a trial of Ad26.COV2.S vaccine versus placebo. Source of these receptors: a person aged 18-60 years who received the Ad26.COV2.S COVID-19 vaccine or a placebo. The CDR3 runs from the conserved cysteine through the conserved F or W. The order of the fields is CDR3 length, D gene, J gene, V gene, clone size, CDR3 protein, CDR3 DNA. The D gene is left open where the match is weak. Only some rows state a clone size, as once, few, many or a class for expanded clones.

13 TRBD2 TRBJ2-5 TRBV6-4 NA CASSPTGRETQYF TGTGCCAGCAGCCCGACCGGGAGGGAGACCCAGTACTTC
18 TRBD1 TRBJ1-4 TRBV5-4 NA CASSPRQGDRSGNEKLFF TGTGCCAGCAGCCCCCGACAGGGGGATAGGAGTGGTAATGAAAAACTGTTTTTT
18 TRBD1 TRBJ1-5 TRBV18 NA CASSAGQGLGSSNQPQHF TGTGCCAGCTCAGCGGGACAGGGGTTAGGGAGTAGCAATCAGCCCCAGCATTTT
12 NA TRBJ2-5 TRBV9 NA CASSVGQETQYF TGTGCCAGCAGCGTAGGGCAAGAGACCCAGTACTTC
16 TRBD1 TRBJ1-6 TRBV4-1 NA CASSWDRGPDNSPLHF TGCGCCAGCAGCTGGGACAGGGGGCCCGATAATTCACCCCTCCACTTT
13 NA TRBJ2-5 TRBV11-3 NA CASSFGSQETQYF TGTGCCAGCAGCTTTGGGTCTCAAGAGACCCAGTACTTC
18 TRBD1 TRBJ2-1 TRBV6-2/TRBV6-3 NA CASSYSFPGQGGYNEQFF TGTGCCAGCAGTTACTCCTTCCCGGGACAGGGGGGGTACAATGAGCAGTTCTTC
16 NA TRBJ1-1 TRBV7-8 NA CASSSRIGQLNTEAFF TGTGCCAGCAGCTCACGAATTGGGCAGTTGAACACTGAAGCTTTCTTT
15 NA TRBJ1-1 TRBV6-1 NA CASSEALTLNTEAFF TGTGCCAGCAGTGAAGCGCTCACTCTGAACACTGAAGCTTTCTTT
15 TRBD2 TRBJ2-5 TRBV10-1 NA CASSEDSGGGKTQYF TGCGCCAGCAGTGAGGATAGCGGGGGGGGAAAGACCCAGTACTTC
16 TRBD2 TRBJ2-2 TRBV28 NA CASSLPISGATGELFF TGTGCCAGCAGTTTACCAATTAGCGGGGCCACCGGGGAGCTGTTTTTT
13 NA TRBJ2-1 TRBV7-9 NA CASSLVGGNEQFF TGTGCCAGCAGCTTAGTAGGGGGCAATGAGCAGTTCTTC
13 NA TRBJ2-5 TRBV7-2 NA CASSSFNQETQYF TGTGCCAGCAGCTCCTTCAACCAAGAGACCCAGTACTTC
12 NA TRBJ1-2 TRBV13 NA CASSPIGYGYTF TGTGCCAGCAGCCCGATAGGTTATGGCTACACCTTC
13 NA TRBJ1-1 TRBV10-3 medium-sized CAISEAINTEAFF TGTGCCATCAGTGAGGCGATTAACACTGAAGCTTTCTTT
24 TRBD1 TRBJ2-1 TRBV18 NA CASSLFSRGGGTGTAGSSYNEQFF TGTGCCAGCTCACTCTTTTCCAGGGGAGGTGGGACAGGGACCGCCGGGAGCTCCTACAATGAGCAGTTCTTC
15 TRBD1 TRBJ1-2 TRBV4-3 NA CASSQVIGQGGGYTF TGCGCCAGCAGCCAAGTTATCGGACAGGGAGGTGGCTACACCTTC
17 TRBD2 TRBJ2-3 TRBV7-2 NA CASSYPGLAGRADTQYF TGTGCCAGCAGCTACCCTGGACTAGCGGGAAGGGCAGATACGCAGTATTTT
13 NA TRBJ1-1 TRBV10-3 NA CAISGGSGTEAFF TGTGCCATCAGTGGAGGGAGCGGCACTGAAGCTTTCTTT
13 TRBD1 TRBJ1-6 TRBV12-3/TRBV12-4 NA CASSGTVNSPLHF TGTGCCAGCAGTGGGACAGTTAATTCACCCCTCCACTTT
13 NA TRBJ1-2 TRBV12-3/TRBV12-4 once CASERTANYGYTF TGTGCCAGCGAACGGACAGCTAACTATGGCTACACCTTC
15 NA TRBJ2-3 TRBV10-1 NA CASSESVLPTDTQYF TGCGCCAGCAGTGAGTCGGTACTCCCCACAGATACGCAGTATTTT
11 NA TRBJ2-2 TRBV5-6 NA CASSEAGELFF TGTGCCAGCAGTGAAGCCGGGGAGCTGTTTTTT
13 NA TRBJ2-2 TRBV7-9 NA CASSGDKAGELFF TGTGCCAGCAGCGGGGATAAGGCCGGGGAGCTGTTTTTT
15 TRBD2 TRBJ2-1 TRBV6-5 NA CASSRQRGNLNEQFF TGTGCCAGCAGTCGACAGCGGGGAAACCTCAATGAGCAGTTCTTC